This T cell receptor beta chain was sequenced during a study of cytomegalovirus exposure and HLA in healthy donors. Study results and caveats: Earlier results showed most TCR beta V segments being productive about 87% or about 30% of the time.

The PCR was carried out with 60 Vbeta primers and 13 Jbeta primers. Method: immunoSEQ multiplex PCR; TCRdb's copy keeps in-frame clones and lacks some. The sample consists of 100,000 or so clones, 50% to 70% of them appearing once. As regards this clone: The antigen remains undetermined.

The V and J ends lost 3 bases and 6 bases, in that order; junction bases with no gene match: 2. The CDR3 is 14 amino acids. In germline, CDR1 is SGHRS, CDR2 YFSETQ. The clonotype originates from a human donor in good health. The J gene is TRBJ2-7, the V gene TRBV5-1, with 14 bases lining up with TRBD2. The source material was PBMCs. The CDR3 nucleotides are TGCGCCAGCAGCTACGGGACTAGCGGGAGCGAGCAGTACTTC. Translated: CASSYGTSGSEQYF. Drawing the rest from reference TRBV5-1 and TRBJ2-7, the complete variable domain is KAGVTQTPRYLIKTRGQQVTLSCSPISGHRSVSWYQQTPGQGLQFLFEYFSETQRNKGNFPGRFSGRQFSNSRSEMNVSTLELGDSALYLCASSYGTSGSEQYFGPGTRLTVT.